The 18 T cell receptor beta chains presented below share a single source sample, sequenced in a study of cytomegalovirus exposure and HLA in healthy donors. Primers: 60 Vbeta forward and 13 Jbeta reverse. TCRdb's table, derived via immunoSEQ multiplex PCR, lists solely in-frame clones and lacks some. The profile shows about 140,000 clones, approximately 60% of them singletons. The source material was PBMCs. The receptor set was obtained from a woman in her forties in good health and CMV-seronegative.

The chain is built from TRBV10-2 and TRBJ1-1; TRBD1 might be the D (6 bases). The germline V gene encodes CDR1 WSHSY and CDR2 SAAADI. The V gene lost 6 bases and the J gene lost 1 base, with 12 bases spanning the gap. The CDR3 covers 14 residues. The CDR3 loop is CASRDSQSNTEAFF. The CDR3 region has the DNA TGCGCCAGCAGGGACAGTCAATCGAACACTGAAGCTTTCTTT.

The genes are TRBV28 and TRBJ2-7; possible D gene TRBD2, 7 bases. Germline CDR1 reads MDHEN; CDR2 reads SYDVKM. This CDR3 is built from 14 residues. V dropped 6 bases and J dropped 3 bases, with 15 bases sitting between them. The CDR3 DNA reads TGTGCCAGCAGCTTTGGGGGGGCCTACTACGAGCAGTACTTC. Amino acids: CASSFGGAYYEQYF.

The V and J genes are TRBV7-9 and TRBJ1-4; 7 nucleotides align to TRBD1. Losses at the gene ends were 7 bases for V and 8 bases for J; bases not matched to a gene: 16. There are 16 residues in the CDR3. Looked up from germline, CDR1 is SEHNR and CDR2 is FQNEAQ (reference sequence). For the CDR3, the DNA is TGTGCCAGCAACACCGGGACAGAAGATGTGAAAGAAAAACTGTTTTTT. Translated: CASNTGTEDVKEKLFF.

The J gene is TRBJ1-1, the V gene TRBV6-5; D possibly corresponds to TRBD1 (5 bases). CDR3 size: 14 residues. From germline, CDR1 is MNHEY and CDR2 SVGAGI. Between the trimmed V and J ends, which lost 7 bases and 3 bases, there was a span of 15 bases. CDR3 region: CASTNNFRDTEAFF. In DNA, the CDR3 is TGTGCCAGCACTAACAATTTCAGGGACACTGAAGCTTTCTTT.

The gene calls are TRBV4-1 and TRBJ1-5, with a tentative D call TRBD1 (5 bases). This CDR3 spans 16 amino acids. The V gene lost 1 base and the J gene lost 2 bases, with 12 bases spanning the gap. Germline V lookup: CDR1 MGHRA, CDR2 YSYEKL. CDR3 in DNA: TGCGCCAGCAGCCAAGCCCCCCAAGGGGGCAATCAGCCCCAGCATTTT. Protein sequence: CASSQAPQGGNQPQHF.

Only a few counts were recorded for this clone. The CDR3 loop reads CASTSAGGSTDTQYF. The CDR3 nucleotides read TGCGCCAGCACCTCCGCGGGGGGAAGCACAGATACGCAGTATTTT. The chain employs TRBV5-1 and TRBJ2-3; TRBD2 aligns across 8 bases. V lost 6 bases and J lost 0; bases outside the gene matches: 6. Per germline, CDR1 SGHRS and CDR2 YFSETQ. The CDR3 loop spans 15 amino acids.

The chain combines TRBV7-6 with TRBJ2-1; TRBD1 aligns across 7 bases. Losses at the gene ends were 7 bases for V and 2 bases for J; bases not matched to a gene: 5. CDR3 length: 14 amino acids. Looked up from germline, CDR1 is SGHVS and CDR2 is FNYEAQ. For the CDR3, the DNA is TGTGCCAGCAAACCCAGGGGGACCTACAATGAGCAGTTCTTC. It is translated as CASKPRGTYNEQFF.

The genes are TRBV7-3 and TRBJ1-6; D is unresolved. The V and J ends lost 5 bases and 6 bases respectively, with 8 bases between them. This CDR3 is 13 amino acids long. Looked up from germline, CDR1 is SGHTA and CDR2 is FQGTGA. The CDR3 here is CASSLGRNSPLHF. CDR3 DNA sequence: TGTGCCAGCAGCCTGGGCCGTAATTCACCCCTCCACTTT.

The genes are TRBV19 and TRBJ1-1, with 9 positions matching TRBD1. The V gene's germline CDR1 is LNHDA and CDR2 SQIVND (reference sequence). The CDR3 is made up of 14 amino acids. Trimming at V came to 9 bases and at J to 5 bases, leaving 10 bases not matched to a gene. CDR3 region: CASVLTGGSTEAFF. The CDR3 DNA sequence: TGTGCCAGCGTCTTAACAGGGGGCAGTACTGAAGCTTTCTTT.

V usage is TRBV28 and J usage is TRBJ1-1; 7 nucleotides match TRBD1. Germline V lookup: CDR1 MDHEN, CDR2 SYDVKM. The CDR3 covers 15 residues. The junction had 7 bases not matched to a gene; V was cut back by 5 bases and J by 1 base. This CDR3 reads CASSVGGSPNTEAFF. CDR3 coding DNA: TGTGCCAGCAGTGTAGGGGGCTCGCCGAACACTGAAGCTTTCTTT.

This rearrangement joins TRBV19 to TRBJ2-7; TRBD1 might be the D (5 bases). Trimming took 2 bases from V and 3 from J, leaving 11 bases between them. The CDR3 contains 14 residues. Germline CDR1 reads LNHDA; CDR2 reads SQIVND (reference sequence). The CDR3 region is CASSIQGVNYEQYF. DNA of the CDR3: TGTGCCAGTAGTATACAAGGGGTTAACTACGAGCAGTACTTC.

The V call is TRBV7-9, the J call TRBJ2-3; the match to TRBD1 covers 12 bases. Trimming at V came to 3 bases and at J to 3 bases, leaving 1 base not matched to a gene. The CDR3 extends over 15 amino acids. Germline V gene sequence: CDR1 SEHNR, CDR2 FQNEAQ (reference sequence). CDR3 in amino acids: CASSLGQGATDTQYF. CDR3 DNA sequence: TGTGCCAGCAGCTTGGGACAGGGGGCTACAGATACGCAGTATTTT.

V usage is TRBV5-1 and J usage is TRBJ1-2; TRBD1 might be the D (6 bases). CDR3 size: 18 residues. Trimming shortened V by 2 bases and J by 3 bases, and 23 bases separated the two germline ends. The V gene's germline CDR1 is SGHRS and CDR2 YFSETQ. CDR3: CASSFTGTRTSIYYGYTF. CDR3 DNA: TGCGCCAGCAGCTTCACCGGGACACGCACGTCTATTTACTATGGCTACACCTTC.

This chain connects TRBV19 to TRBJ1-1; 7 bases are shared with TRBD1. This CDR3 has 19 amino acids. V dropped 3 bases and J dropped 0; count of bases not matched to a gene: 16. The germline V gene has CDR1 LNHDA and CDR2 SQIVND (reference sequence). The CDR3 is CASSIRGPGHNMMNTEAFF. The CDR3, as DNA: TGTGCCAGTAGTATTAGGGGGCCGGGACACAATATGATGAACACTGAAGCTTTCTTT.

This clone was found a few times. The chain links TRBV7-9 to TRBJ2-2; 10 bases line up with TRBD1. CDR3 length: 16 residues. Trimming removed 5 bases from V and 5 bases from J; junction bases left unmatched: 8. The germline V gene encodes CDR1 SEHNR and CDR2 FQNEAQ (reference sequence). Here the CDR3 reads CASSPRDRGPTGELFF. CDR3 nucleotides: TGTGCCAGCAGCCCACGGGACAGGGGACCTACCGGGGAGCTGTTTTTT. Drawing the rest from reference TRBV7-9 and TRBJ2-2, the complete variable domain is DTGVSQNPRHKITKRGQNVTFRCDPISEHNRLYWYRQTLGQGPEFLTYFQNEAQLEKSRLLSDRFSAERPKGSFSTLEIQRTEQGDSAMYLCASSPRDRGPTGELFFGEGSRLTVL.

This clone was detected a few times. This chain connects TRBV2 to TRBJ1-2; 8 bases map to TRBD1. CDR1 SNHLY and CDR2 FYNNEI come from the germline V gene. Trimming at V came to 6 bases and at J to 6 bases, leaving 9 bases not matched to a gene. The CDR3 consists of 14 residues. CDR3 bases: TGTGCCAGCAGCGAGGACAGGGAAGTGAATGGCTACACCTTC. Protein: CASSEDREVNGYTF.

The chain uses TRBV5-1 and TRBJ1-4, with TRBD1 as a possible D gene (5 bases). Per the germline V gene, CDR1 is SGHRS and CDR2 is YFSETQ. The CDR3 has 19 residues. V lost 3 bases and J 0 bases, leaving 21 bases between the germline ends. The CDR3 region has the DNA TGCGCCAGCAGCTCCAACCCCAGGGTCGCCTTTGCAACTAATGAAAAACTGTTTTTT. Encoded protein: CASSSNPRVAFATNEKLFF.

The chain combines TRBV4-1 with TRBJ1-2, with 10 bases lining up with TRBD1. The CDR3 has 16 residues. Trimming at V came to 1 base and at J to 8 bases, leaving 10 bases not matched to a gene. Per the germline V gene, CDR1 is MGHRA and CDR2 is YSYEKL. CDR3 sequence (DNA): TGCGCCAGCAGCCAAGGACAGGGGGCAGGGTTTGGGGGCTACACCTTC. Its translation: CASSQGQGAGFGGYTF.